This paragraph reports one T cell receptor beta chain. This clonotype was observed at least ten times. It lacks a known antigen. There are no base qualities to consult, and no much larger clone falls within one base. The library relied on 5' RACE. Instrument on record: NextSeq 500. In the TCR library protocol, unique molecular identifiers were attached to individual cDNA molecules to correct for PCR bias and sequencing error. Sequencing covered both TCR alpha and beta chains, and within each sample the abundances of alpha and beta sequences were tightly co-correlated. Per the original workflow: Decombinator V4 was used to annotate the V gene, J gene and CDR3 of the TCR sequences. TCRs were defined as expanded if a significant change between any two time points was detected under a Poisson model with p below 0.0001. Abundances of TCRs were expressed as counts per million after normalisation to the total number of TCRs sequenced in each sample. TRAV1-2 paired with TRAJ12, TRAJ20 or TRAJ33 defined MAIT TCRs, while TRAV10 paired with TRAJ18 defined iNKT TCRs. VDJdb, accessed on 1 November 2021, was searched for TCRs annotated for CMV, EBV and SARS-CoV-2, and TCRs annotated for more than one antigen were excluded. Using fastp trimming at Q25 and MiXCR clonotype assembly, TCRdb reanalyzed the public sequencing data and kept in-frame beta chains. CDR3 protein sequences are deduplicated, and each keeps its most common genes and DNA. The V and J calls reflect TCRdb's pipeline rather than the authors' work. The sample table shows about 55,000 distinct CDR3 sequences, and about 6.1% are seen once. Approximately 5.5% of the sample rests with the top ten.

This sample was taken from a study of early T cells in non-severe SARS-CoV-2 infection (dated by TCRdb to the early 2020s). Looking at the study overall: TCR sequencing used bulk RNA from unsorted whole blood, so alpha and beta chains could not be paired.

A case-control design nested within a healthcare worker cohort in London, UK, was used, with weekly nasopharyngeal swab PCR tests and blood sampling performed. Healthcare workers were recruited between 23 and 31 March 2020, during the week of the UK lockdown, and were followed weekly for up to about 15 weeks. The V and J ends are trimmed by 5 bases and 5 bases, leaving 15 bases between them. CDR1 and CDR2, looked up from the germline V gene, are SNHLY and FYNNEI. The CDR3 has 14 amino acids, counting the end cysteine and phenylalanine. The DNA shown is the 42-base CDR3, in frame from base 1. The full study reports these points: VDJdb matching was skewed toward anti-spike CD8 responses and likely underestimated virus-specific expansions, missing private and CD4 specificities.

The specimen comprised whole blood, sampled at baseline. This TCR derives from an adult who was a healthcare worker with PCR-confirmed SARS-CoV-2 infection or an uninfected control (not recorded which). The sequence is built from TRBV2 and TRBJ2-5; TRBD2 could be the D gene, as 7 bases match. The sequence in DNA is TGTGCCAGCAGTCCCTTCCGCGGGGGCGAGACCCAGTACTTC. Translated, it gives CASSPFRGGETQYF. Full variable domain (CDR3 extended with the reference TRBV2 and TRBJ2-5 proteins): EPEVTQTPSHQVTQMGQEVILRCVPISNHLYFYWYRQILGQKVEFLVSFYNNEISEKSEIFDDQFSVERPDGSNFTLKIRSTKLEDSAMYFCASSPFRGGETQYFGPGTRLLVL.